Reported below is one TCR beta chain. This specimen belongs to a study of T cell changes during pregnancy in multiple sclerosis. Using immunoSEQ multiplex PCR, the repertoire was profiled, and TCRdb retains in-frame clones only, with some absent. The table shows around 35,000 clones, with 90% to 95% occurring only once. Germline-derived CDR1 and CDR2 are SNHLY and FYNNEI. Germline trimming cut 6 bases from V and 6 bases from J; bases unmatched to any gene: 5. The CDR3 loop spans 13 amino acids. This clonotype originated in a female donor in good health, enrolled as a control in a pregnancy study. The sequences come from CD4+ T cells from peripheral blood mononuclear cells, collected in the third trimester of pregnancy. The V and J genes are TRBV2 and TRBJ1-5; TRBD1 aligns across 7 bases. The DNA of the CDR3 is TGTGCCAGCAGGCGGGACAGCCCTCAGCCCCAGCATTTT. Its translation is CASRRDSPQPQHF.